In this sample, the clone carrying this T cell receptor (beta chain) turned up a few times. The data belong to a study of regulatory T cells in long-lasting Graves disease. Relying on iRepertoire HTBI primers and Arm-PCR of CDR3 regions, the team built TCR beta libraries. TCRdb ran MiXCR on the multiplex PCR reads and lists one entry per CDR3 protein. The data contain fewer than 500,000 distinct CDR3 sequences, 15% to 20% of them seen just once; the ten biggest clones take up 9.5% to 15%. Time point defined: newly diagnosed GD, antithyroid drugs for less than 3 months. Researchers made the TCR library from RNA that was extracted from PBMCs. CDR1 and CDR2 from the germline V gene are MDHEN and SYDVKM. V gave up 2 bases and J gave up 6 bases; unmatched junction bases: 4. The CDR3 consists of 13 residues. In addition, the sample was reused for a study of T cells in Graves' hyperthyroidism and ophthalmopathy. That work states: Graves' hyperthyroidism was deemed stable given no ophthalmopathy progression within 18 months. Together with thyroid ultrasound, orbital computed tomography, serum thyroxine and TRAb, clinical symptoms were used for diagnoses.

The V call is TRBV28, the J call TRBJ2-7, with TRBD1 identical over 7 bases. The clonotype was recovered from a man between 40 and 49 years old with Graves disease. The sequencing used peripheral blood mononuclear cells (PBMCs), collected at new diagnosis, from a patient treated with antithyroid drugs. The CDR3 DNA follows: TGTGCCAGCAGTTTAGGACAGGCGGTCGAGCAGTACTTC. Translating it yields CASSLGQAVEQYF.